This T cell receptor beta chain was identified during a study of cytomegalovirus exposure and HLA in healthy donors. Details on this clone: What it binds is unknown.

Germline values: CDR1 SGDLS, CDR2 YYNGEE. CDR3 length: 14 residues. V was trimmed by 0 bases and J by 7 bases, leaving 13 bases between them. General study results and limits: A later analysis linked a missense variant in DCLRE1C to the trimming of TCR beta V and J genes.

PCR employed 60 Vbeta and 13 Jbeta primers. Sequenced by immunoSEQ multiplex PCR; TCRdb stores in-frame clones only, minus some. This sample contains some 130,000 clones. Sequencing used PBMCs. The chain joins TRBV9 to TRBJ2-5; weak D call: TRBD2 (6 bases). The TCR was taken from a man in his late teens or twenties in good health and CMV-seronegative. CDR3 coding DNA: TGTGCCAGCAGCGTAGCGACAGACGGGGGGACCCAGTACTTC. Encoded protein: CASSVATDGGTQYF.